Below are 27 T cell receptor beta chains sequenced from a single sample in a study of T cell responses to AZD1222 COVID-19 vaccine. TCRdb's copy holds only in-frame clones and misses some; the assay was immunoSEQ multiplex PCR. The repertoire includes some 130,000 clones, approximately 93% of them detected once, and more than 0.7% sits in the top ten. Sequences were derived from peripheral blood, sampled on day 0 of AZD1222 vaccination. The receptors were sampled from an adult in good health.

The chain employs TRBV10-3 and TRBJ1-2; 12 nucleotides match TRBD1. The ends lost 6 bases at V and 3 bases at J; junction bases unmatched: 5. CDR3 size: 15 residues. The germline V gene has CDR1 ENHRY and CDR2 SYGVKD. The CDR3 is CAIRRGTGGDYGYTF. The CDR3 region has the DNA TGTGCCATCAGGAGGGGGACAGGGGGCGACTATGGCTACACCTTC.

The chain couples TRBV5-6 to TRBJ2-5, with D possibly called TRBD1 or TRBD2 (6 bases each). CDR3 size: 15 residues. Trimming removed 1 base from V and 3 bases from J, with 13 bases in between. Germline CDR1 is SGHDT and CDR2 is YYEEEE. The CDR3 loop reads CASSLWGAGEETQYF. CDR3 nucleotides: TGTGCCAGCAGCTTGTGGGGGGCCGGGGAAGAGACCCAGTACTTC.

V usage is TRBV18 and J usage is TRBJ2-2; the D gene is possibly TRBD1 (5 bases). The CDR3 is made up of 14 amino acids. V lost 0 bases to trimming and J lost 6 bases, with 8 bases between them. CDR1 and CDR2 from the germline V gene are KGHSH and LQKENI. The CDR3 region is CASSPPQGSGELFF. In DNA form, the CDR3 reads TGTGCCAGCTCACCACCTCAGGGTTCCGGGGAGCTGTTTTTT. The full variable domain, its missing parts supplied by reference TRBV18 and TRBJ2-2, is NAGVMQNPRHLVRRRGQEARLRCSPMKGHSHVYWYRQLPEEGLKFMVYLQKENIIDESGMPKERFSAEFPKEGPSILRIQQVVRGDSAAYFCASSPPQGSGELFFGEGSRLTVL.

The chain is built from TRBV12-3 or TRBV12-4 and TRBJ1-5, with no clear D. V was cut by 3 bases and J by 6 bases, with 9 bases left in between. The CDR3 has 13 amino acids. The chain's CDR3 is CASSLTTGQPQHF. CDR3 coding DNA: TGTGCCAGCAGTTTGACGACTGGTCAGCCCCAGCATTTT.

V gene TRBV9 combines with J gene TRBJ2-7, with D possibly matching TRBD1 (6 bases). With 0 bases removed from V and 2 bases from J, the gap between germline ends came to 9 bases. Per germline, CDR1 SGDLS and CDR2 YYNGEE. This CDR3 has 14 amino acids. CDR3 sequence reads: CASSVDQGPYEQYF. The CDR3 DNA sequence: TGTGCCAGCAGCGTAGACCAGGGGCCCTACGAGCAGTACTTC.

The CDR3 is CASSWEINEKLFF. The CDR3 DNA is TGTGCCAGCAGCTGGGAGATTAATGAAAAACTGTTTTTT. The genes are TRBV5-5 and TRBJ1-4, with D unclear. The germline CDR1 and CDR2 sequences are SGHKS and YYEKEE (reference sequence). V dropped 3 bases and J dropped 4 bases, with 7 bases sitting between them. This CDR3 spans 13 amino acids.

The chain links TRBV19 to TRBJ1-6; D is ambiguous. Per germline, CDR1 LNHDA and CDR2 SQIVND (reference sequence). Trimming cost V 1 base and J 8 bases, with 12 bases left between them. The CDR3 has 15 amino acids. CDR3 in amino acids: CASSIVRDLYSPLHF. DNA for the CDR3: TGTGCCAGTAGTATAGTAAGAGACCTCTATTCACCCCTCCACTTT.

The CDR3 region has the DNA TGTGCCAGCAGTCGAGGGGAGACCCAGTACTTC. It codes for CASSRGETQYF. The chain is built from TRBV13 and TRBJ2-5; TRBD2 might be the D (5 bases). Germline CDR1 and CDR2: PRHDT and FYEKMQ (reference sequence). V lost 6 bases to trimming and J lost 5 bases, with 7 bases between them. The CDR3 runs 11 residues.

This chain's CDR3 is CASSIQSGDYEQYF. The CDR3 DNA reads as TGTGCCAGTAGTATACAGTCCGGGGACTACGAGCAGTACTTC. The chain employs TRBV19 and TRBJ2-7; a possible D gene is TRBD2 (5 bases). Looked up from germline, CDR1 is LNHDA and CDR2 is SQIVND (reference sequence). The CDR3 totals 14 residues. V gave up 2 bases and J gave up 3 bases, with 11 bases separating them.

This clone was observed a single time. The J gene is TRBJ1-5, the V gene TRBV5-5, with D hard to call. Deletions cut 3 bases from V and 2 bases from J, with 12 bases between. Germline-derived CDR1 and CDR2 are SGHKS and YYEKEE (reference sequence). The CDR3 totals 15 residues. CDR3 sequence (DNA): TGTGCCAGCAGCTCGGCAGGTACGGGCAATCAGCCCCAGCATTTT. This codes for CASSSAGTGNQPQHF.

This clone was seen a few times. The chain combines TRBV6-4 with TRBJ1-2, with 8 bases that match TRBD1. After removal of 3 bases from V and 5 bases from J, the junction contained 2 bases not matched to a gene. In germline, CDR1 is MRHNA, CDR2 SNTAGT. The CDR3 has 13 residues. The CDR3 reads CASSETGEYGYTF. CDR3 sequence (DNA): TGTGCCAGCAGTGAGACAGGGGAGTATGGCTACACCTTC.

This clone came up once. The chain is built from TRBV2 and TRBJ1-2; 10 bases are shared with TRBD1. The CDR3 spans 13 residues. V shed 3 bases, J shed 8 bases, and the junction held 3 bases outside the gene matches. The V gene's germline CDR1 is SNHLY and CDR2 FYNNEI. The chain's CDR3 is CASSDDRGRGYTF. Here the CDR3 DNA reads TGTGCCAGCAGTGACGACAGGGGGCGCGGCTACACCTTC.

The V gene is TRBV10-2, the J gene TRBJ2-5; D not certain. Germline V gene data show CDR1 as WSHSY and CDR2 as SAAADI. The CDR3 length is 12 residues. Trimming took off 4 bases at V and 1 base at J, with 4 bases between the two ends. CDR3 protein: CASSGGQETQYF. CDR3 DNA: TGCGCCAGCAGTGGAGGCCAAGAGACCCAGTACTTC.

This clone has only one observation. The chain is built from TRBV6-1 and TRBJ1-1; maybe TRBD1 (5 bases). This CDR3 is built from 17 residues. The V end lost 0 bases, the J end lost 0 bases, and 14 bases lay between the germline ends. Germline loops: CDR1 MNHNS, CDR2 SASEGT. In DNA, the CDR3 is TGTGCCAGCAGTGAAGCGGTGGGGACGGAGGTGAACACTGAAGCTTTCTTT. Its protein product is CASSEAVGTEVNTEAFF.

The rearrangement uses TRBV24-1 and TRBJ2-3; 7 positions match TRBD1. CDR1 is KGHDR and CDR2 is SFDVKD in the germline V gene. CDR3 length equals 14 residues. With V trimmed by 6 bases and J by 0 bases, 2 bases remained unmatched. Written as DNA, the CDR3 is TGTGCCACCAGTCCGGGACAGAGCACAGATACGCAGTATTTT. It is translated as CATSPGQSTDTQYF.

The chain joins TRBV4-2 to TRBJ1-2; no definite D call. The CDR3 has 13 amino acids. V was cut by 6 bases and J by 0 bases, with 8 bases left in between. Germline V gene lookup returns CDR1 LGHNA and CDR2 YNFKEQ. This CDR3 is CASSGRSNYGYTF. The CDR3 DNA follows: TGTGCCAGCAGTGGGCGGTCTAACTATGGCTACACCTTC.

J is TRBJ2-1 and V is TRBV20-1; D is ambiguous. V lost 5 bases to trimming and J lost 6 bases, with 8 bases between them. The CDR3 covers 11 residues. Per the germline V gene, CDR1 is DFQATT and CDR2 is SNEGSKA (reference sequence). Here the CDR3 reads CSAPRFNEQFF. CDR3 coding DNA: TGCAGTGCTCCTAGGTTCAATGAGCAGTTCTTC.

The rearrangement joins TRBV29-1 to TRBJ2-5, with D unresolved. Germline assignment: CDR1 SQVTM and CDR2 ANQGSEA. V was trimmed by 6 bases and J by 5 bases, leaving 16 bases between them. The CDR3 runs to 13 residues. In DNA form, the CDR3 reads TGCAGCGTGGTCGTGATTGAGTCTGAGACCCAGTACTTC. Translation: CSVVVIESETQYF.

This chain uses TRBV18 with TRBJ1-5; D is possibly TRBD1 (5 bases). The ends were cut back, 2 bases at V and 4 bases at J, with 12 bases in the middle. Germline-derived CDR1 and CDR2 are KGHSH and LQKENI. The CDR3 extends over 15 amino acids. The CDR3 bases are TGTGCCAGCTCACCAAGCAGGGTCCCTAATCAGCCCCAGCATTTT. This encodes CASSPSRVPNQPQHF. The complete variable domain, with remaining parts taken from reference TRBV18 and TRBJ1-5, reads NAGVMQNPRHLVRRRGQEARLRCSPMKGHSHVYWYRQLPEEGLKFMVYLQKENIIDESGMPKERFSAEFPKEGPSILRIQQVVRGDSAAYFCASSPSRVPNQPQHFGDGTRLSIL.

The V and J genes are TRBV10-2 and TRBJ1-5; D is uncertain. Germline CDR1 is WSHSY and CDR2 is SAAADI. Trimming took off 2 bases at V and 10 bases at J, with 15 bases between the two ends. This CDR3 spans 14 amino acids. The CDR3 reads CASSERAGEKPQHF. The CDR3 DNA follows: TGCGCCAGCAGTGAGCGGGCAGGAGAAAAACCCCAGCATTTT.

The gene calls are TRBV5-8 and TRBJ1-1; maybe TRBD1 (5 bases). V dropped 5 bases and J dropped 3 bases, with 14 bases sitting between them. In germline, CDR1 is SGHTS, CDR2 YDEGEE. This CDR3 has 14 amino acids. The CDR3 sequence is CASSRDLADTEAFF. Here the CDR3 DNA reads TGTGCCAGCAGTAGGGACCTCGCAGACACTGAAGCTTTCTTT.

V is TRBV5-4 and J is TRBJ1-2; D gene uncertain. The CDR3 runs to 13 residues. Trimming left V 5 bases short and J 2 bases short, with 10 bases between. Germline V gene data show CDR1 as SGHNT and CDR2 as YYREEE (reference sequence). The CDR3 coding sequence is TGTGCCAGCAGTACGGACGGGAACTATGGCTACACCTTC. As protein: CASSTDGNYGYTF.

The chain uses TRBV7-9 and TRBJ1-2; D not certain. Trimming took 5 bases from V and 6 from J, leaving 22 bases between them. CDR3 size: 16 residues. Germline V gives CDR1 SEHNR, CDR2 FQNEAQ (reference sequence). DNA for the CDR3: TGTGCCAGCAGCAATACCAACCTGGAAAGGATGGATGGCTACACCTTC. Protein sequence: CASSNTNLERMDGYTF. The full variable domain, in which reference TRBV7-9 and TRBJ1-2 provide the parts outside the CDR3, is DTGVSQNPRHKITKRGQNVTFRCDPISEHNRLYWYRQTLGQGPEFLTYFQNEAQLEKSRLLSDRFSAERPKGSFSTLEIQRTEQGDSAMYLCASSNTNLERMDGYTFGSGTRLTVV.

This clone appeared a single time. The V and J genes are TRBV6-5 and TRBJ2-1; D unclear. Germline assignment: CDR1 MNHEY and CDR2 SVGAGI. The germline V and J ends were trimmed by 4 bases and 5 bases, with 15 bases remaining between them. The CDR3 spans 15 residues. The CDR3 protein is CASSSTDSWNNEQFF. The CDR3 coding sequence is TGTGCCAGCAGTTCAACCGATTCATGGAACAATGAGCAGTTCTTC.

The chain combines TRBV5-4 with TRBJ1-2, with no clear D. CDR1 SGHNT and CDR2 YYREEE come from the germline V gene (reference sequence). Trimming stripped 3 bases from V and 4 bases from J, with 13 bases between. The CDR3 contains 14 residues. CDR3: CASSSYGQTYGYTF. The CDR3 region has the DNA TGTGCCAGCAGCTCCTACGGGCAGACCTATGGCTACACCTTC.

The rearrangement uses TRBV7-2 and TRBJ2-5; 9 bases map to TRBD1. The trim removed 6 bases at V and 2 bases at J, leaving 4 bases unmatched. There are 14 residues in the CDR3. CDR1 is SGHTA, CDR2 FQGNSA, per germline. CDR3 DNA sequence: TGTGCCAGCAGTATCGACAGGGGGCAAGAGACCCAGTACTTC. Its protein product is CASSIDRGQETQYF.

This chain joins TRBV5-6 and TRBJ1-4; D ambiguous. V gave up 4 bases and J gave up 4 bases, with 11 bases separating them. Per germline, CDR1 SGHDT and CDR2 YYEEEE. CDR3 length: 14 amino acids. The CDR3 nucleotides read TGTGCCAGCAGCCCGGGGTCGGGTAATGAAAAACTGTTTTTT. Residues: CASSPGSGNEKLFF.